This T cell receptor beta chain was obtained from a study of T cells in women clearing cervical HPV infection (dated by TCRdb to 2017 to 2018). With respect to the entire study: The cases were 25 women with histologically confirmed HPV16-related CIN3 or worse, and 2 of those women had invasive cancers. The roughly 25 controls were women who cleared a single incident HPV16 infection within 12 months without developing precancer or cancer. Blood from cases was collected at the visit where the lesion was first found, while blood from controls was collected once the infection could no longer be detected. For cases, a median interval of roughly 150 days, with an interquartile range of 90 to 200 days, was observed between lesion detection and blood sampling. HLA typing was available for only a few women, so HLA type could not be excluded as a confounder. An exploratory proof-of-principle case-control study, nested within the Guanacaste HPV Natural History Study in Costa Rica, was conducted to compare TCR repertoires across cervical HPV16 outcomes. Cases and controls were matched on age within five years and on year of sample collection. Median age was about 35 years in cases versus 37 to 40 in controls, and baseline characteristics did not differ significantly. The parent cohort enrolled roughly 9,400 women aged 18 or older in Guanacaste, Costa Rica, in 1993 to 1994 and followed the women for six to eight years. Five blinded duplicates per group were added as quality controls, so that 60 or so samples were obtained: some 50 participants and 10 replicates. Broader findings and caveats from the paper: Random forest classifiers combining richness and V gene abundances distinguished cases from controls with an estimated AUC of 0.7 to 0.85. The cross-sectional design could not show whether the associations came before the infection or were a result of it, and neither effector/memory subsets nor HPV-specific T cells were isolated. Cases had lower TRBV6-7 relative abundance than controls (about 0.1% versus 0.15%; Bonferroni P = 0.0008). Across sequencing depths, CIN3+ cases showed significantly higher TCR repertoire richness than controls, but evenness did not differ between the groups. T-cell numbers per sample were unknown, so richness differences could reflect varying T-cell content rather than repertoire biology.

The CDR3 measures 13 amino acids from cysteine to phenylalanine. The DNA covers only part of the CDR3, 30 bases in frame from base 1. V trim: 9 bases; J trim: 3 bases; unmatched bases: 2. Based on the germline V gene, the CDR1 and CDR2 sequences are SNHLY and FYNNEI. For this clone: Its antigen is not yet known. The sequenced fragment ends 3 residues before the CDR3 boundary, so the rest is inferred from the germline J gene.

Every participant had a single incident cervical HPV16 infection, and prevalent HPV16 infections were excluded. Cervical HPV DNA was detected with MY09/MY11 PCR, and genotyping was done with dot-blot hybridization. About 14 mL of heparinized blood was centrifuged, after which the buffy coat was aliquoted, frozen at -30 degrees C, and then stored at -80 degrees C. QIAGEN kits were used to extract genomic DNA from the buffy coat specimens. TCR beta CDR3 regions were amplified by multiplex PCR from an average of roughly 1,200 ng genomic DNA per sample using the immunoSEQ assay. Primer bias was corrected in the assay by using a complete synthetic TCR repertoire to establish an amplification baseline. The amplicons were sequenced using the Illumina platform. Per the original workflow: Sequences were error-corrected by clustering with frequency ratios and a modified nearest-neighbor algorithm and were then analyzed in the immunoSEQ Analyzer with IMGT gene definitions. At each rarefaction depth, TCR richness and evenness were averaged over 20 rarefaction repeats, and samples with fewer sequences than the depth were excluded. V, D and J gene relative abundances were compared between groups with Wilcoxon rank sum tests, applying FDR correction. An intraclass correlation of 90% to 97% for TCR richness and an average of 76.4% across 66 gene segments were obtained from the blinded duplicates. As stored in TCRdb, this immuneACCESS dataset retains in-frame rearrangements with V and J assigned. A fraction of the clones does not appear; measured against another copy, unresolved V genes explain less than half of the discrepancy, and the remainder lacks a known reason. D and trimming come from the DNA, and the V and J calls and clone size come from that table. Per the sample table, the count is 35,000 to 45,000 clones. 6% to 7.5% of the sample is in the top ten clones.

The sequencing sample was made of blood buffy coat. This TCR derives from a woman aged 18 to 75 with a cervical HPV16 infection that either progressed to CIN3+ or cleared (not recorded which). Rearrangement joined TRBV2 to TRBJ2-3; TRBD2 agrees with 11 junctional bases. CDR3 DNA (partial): TGTGCCAGATCTAGCGGGAGGACAGATACG. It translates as CARSSGRTDT. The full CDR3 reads CARSSGRTDTQYF.